The rows below give T cell receptor beta chains drawn from one sample of a study of cytomegalovirus exposure and HLA in healthy donors. Repertoires were generated with immunoSEQ multiplex PCR, while TCRdb's copy carries only in-frame clones and drops some. The data show around 190,000 clones, with 65% to 85% seen just once and roughly 1.5% held by the top ten. Sequencing input: PBMCs. These receptors were taken from a woman aged 18-35 years in good health and CMV-seronegative. The CDR3 runs from the conserved cysteine through the conserved F or W. A D gene is named only where the DNA matches it firmly. Some rows have no size entry. The others give once, few or many, or a class for an expanded clone.

TRBV5-1	NA	TRBJ2-1	NA	CASSLDGRTYNEQFF	TGCGCCAGCAGCTTGGACGGGAGAACCTACAATGAGCAGTTCTTC
TRBV28	NA	TRBJ2-7	NA	CATTLYYEQYF	TGTGCCACCACACTATACTACGAGCAGTACTTC
TRBV2	TRBD2	TRBJ2-2	few	CASRLASGSPGELFF	TGTGCCAGCAGGTTAGCTAGCGGGAGCCCCGGGGAGCTGTTTTTT
TRBV27	NA	TRBJ2-1	once	CASSLRLGLRNNEQFF	TGTGCCAGCAGTTTACGTTTAGGACTTCGCAACAATGAGCAGTTCTTC
TRBV19	NA	TRBJ1-6	once	CACGRGNSPLHF	TGTGCCTGTGGCAGGGGAAATTCACCCCTCCACTTT
TRBV7-3	NA	TRBJ2-1	NA	CASSYLSSYNEQFF	TGTGCCAGCAGCTACTTGAGCTCCTACAATGAGCAGTTCTTC
TRBV7-9	TRBD1	TRBJ2-7	NA	CASSLWDRGNYEQYF	TGTGCCAGCAGCTTATGGGACAGGGGAAACTACGAGCAGTACTTC
TRBV25-1	NA	TRBJ2-1	NA	CASSEFFGREFYNEQFF	TGTGCCAGCAGTGAATTCTTCGGGAGAGAATTCTACAATGAGCAGTTCTTC
TRBV29-1	TRBD2	TRBJ2-3	NA	CSVSTSEATQYF	TGCAGCGTTTCTACTAGCGAGGCTACGCAGTATTTT
TRBV5-4	NA	TRBJ1-2	NA	CASSPWDSKEGYTF	TGTGCCAGCAGCCCTTGGGACTCGAAAGAGGGCTACACCTTC
TRBV7-3	TRBD1	TRBJ1-2	NA	CASSSTGGYGYTF	TGTGCCAGCAGCTCGACAGGGGGCTATGGCTACACCTTC
TRBV6-5	NA	TRBJ1-4	NA	CASSYTPGEKLFF	TGTGCCAGCAGTTACACGCCGGGTGAAAAACTGTTTTTT
TRBV19	NA	TRBJ1-1	NA	CASRSQGNTEAFF	TGTGCCAGTCGGTCTCAGGGAAACACTGAAGCTTTCTTT
TRBV13	NA	TRBJ2-3	NA	CASSLRGDTQYF	TGTGCCAGCAGCCTTAGGGGTGATACGCAGTATTTT
TRBV11-3	TRBD2	TRBJ2-7	NA	CASSLSRLAGVDEQYF	TGTGCCAGCAGCTTGAGTCGGTTAGCGGGGGTGGACGAGCAGTACTTC
TRBV6-1	NA	TRBJ2-3	NA	CASSEGSTPDTQYF	TGTGCCAGCAGTGAAGGGTCTACCCCAGATACGCAGTATTTT
TRBV4-2	TRBD1	TRBJ2-5	NA	CASSGTGIRETQYF	TGTGCCAGCAGCGGGACAGGGATTAGAGAGACCCAGTACTTC
TRBV5-1	NA	TRBJ1-1	NA	CASSIITAGYTEAFF	TGCGCCAGCAGCATAATAACGGCAGGATATACTGAAGCTTTCTTT
TRBV6-5	TRBD1	TRBJ2-6	NA	CAILQGAGANVLTF	TGTGCCATCCTACAGGGGGCTGGGGCCAACGTCCTGACTTTC
TRBV6-1	NA	TRBJ1-4	NA	CASTPKPDEKLFF	TGTGCCAGCACCCCCAAACCGGATGAAAAACTGTTTTTT
TRBV5-1	TRBD2	TRBJ2-7	NA	CASTMGPGGQFSYEQYF	TGCGCCAGCACCATGGGGCCGGGGGGGCAATTCTCCTACGAGCAGTACTTC
TRBV27	NA	TRBJ1-1	few	CASSTAGKVGATEAFF	TGTGCCAGCAGTACCGCGGGGAAAGTTGGGGCCACTGAAGCTTTCTTT
TRBV5-6	NA	TRBJ1-2	once	CASSFKTVEGYGYTF	TGTGCCAGCAGCTTTAAGACTGTCGAGGGCTATGGCTACACCTTC
TRBV6-6	TRBD1	TRBJ1-5	few	CASSTGTGQNQPQHF	TGTGCCAGCAGTACCGGGACAGGTCAAAATCAGCCCCAGCATTTT
TRBV28	TRBD2	TRBJ2-5	NA	CASTQTSGNQETQYF	TGTGCCAGCACCCAGACTAGCGGAAACCAAGAGACCCAGTACTTC
TRBV6-1	TRBD1	TRBJ2-7	NA	CASSEGTGRHEQYF	TGTGCCAGCAGTGAAGGGACAGGGAGGCACGAGCAGTACTTC
TRBV6-5	TRBD1	TRBJ1-1	NA	CASRIDRGHSTEAFF	TGTGCCAGCAGGATTGACAGGGGGCATAGCACTGAAGCTTTCTTT
TRBV27	NA	TRBJ1-1	NA	CASSLSGGGNTEAFF	TGTGCCAGCAGTTTATCGGGGGGGGGTAACACTGAAGCTTTCTTT
TRBV9	NA	TRBJ1-1	NA	CASTVAGGSNTEAFF	TGTGCCAGCACCGTGGCGGGGGGGAGCAACACTGAAGCTTTCTTT
TRBV10-1	TRBD2	TRBJ2-2	NA	CASSPGLAGNTGELFF	TGCGCCAGCAGTCCTGGACTAGCGGGGAACACCGGGGAGCTGTTTTTT
TRBV4-2	NA	TRBJ1-6	few	CASSQDFEGNRNSPLHF	TGTGCCAGCAGCCAAGATTTCGAGGGTAATCGTAATTCACCCCTCCACTTT
TRBV4-2	TRBD2	TRBJ2-7	NA	CASSQEVAGGPREQYF	TGTGCCAGCAGCCAAGAGGTAGCGGGGGGCCCGCGGGAGCAGTACTTC
TRBV4-1	TRBD1	TRBJ1-6	few	CASSQDKEDRFYSPLHF	TGCGCCAGCAGCCAAGATAAAGAGGACAGGTTTTATTCACCCCTCCACTTT
TRBV19	NA	TRBJ1-2	NA	CASTPRTDGYTF	TGTGCCAGTACCCCTCGGACAGATGGCTACACCTTC
TRBV9	TRBD2	TRBJ2-6	NA	CASSRGDLSGANVLTF	TGTGCCAGCAGCCGGGGGGACCTCTCTGGGGCCAACGTCCTGACTTTC
TRBV28	NA	TRBJ2-7	NA	CATLKTESYEQYF	TGTGCCACCCTAAAGACAGAATCCTACGAGCAGTACTTC
TRBV27	NA	TRBJ1-6	NA	CASSLSGRVGNSPLHF	TGTGCCAGCAGTTTATCAGGCAGGGTGGGTAATTCACCCCTCCACTTT
TRBV2	NA	TRBJ1-5	NA	CASKDLSNQPQHF	TGTGCCAGCAAGGACTTGAGCAATCAGCCCCAGCATTTT
TRBV7-2	TRBD1	TRBJ1-6	NA	CASSLDSFPQGVNSPLHF	TGTGCCAGCAGCTTAGATTCATTTCCGCAGGGGGTGAATTCACCCCTCCACTTT
TRBV28	NA	TRBJ1-2	once	CASSRDIYGYTF	TGTGCCAGCAGTCGGGACATCTATGGCTACACCTTC
TRBV28	TRBD1	TRBJ2-7	NA	CASSHPWDSTYEQYF	TGTGCCAGCAGTCACCCATGGGACAGCACCTACGAGCAGTACTTC
TRBV7-9	NA	TRBJ2-1	NA	CASSQLKAYNEQFF	TGTGCCAGCAGCCAACTAAAGGCTTACAATGAGCAGTTCTTC